Presented here are 32 T cell receptor beta chains from one specimen sequenced in a study of blood T cell repertoires in COVID-19. Profiled with immunoSEQ multiplex PCR; TCRdb holds only in-frame clones, not every one. The sample consists of about 250,000 clones, over 75% of them appearing once. Sequences were obtained from PBMCs or T cells enriched from blood (not recorded which). The receptors derive from a man aged 40-55 years who had recovered from COVID-19.

The rearrangement links TRBV5-5 to TRBJ2-4; 10 nucleotides agree with TRBD1. CDR1 and CDR2 (germline): SGHKS, YYEKEE (reference sequence). With 4 bases clipped from V and 9 bases from J, the junction kept 10 bases outside the gene matches. The CDR3 runs 15 residues. The DNA of the CDR3 is TGTGCCAGCAGCCCGGGACAGGGGATTGTCGGCATTCAGTACTTC. Its protein product is CASSPGQGIVGIQYF.

J is TRBJ1-1 and V is TRBV25-1; maybe TRBD1 (5 bases). Trimming took 2 bases from V and 7 from J, leaving 11 bases between them. The CDR3 length is 13 residues. Germline V gene data show CDR1 as MGHDK and CDR2 as SYGVNS. The CDR3 spells CASSEGRVGEAFF. CDR3 bases: TGTGCCAGCAGTGAAGGCAGGGTGGGTGAAGCTTTCTTT.

The chain joins TRBV19 to TRBJ2-3; possible D gene TRBD1, 5 bases. This CDR3 is built from 15 residues. Germline-derived CDR1 and CDR2 are LNHDA and SQIVND (reference sequence). V was clipped by 8 bases and J by 1 base, with 16 bases between them. This chain's CDR3 is CASATQAHGTDTQYF. In DNA form, the CDR3 reads TGTGCCAGTGCAACACAGGCTCACGGCACAGATACGCAGTATTTT.

The sample holds one count of this clone. The V call is TRBV3-1 (or the pseudogene TRBV3-2), the J call TRBJ1-5; 7 bases line up with TRBD1. V was clipped by 4 bases and J by 5 bases; unmatched bases: 2. Germline V CDR1 and CDR2: LGHDT, YNNKEL (reference sequence). This CDR3 contains 13 residues. Here the CDR3 reads CASSRDSYQPQHF. CDR3 sequence (DNA): TGTGCCAGCAGCCGGGACAGCTATCAGCCCCAGCATTTT.

This chain links TRBV19 with TRBJ2-2, with D unclear. Germline V CDR1 and CDR2: LNHDA, SQIVND (reference sequence). This CDR3 is built from 14 residues. Trimming removed 7 bases at V and 1 base at J, with 10 bases between. The CDR3 reads CASIRPGNTGELFF. The CDR3 nucleotides are TGTGCCAGTATTAGGCCGGGGAACACCGGGGAGCTGTTTTTT.

V gene TRBV7-2 combines with J gene TRBJ2-7; weak D call: TRBD1 (6 bases). This CDR3 contains 15 residues. The V end was cut by 2 bases, the J end by 4 bases, with 15 bases between. Germline CDR1 and CDR2: SGHTA and FQGNSA. CDR3 amino acids: CASSLTGQRLYEQYF. CDR3 bases: TGTGCCAGCAGCTTAACCGGACAGAGACTTTACGAGCAGTACTTC.

The chain links TRBV5-1 to TRBJ2-7; the match to TRBD2 covers 7 bases. This CDR3 comprises 14 residues. The germline gives CDR1 SGHRS, CDR2 YFSETQ. J gave up 5 bases and V 1 base, and 6 bases lay outside the gene matches. DNA for the CDR3: TGCGCCAGCAGCTTGCGCGGGAGTTTCAACGAGCAGTACTTC. Its protein product is CASSLRGSFNEQYF.

V is TRBV3-1 (or the pseudogene TRBV3-2) and J is TRBJ2-1; no firm D call. The germline V gene encodes CDR1 LGHDT and CDR2 YNNKEL (reference sequence). The CDR3 is made up of 17 amino acids. Trimming left V 1 base short and J 3 bases short, with 16 bases between. CDR3 loop: CASSQGPATYLYNEQFF. CDR3 in DNA: TGTGCCAGCAGCCAAGGACCGGCGACTTACCTCTACAATGAGCAGTTCTTC.

This clone was recorded a few times. V gene TRBV19 combines with J gene TRBJ2-7, with D possibly TRBD2 on 5 matching bases. Germline CDR1 and CDR2: LNHDA and SQIVND (reference sequence). This CDR3 spans 14 amino acids. The germline V and J ends were trimmed by 1 base and 7 bases, with 14 bases remaining between them. The CDR3 region has the DNA TGTGCCAGTAGTATAGGCCCGGGGTCGCGAGAGCAGTACTTC. It translates to CASSIGPGSREQYF.

V and J are TRBV7-6 and TRBJ1-4; 9 bases map to TRBD1. With V trimmed by 0 bases and J by 8 bases, 7 bases remained unmatched. The CDR3 extends over 16 amino acids. The germline gives CDR1 SGHVS, CDR2 FNYEAQ. The chain's CDR3 is CASSLAPGQGWEKLFF. The CDR3 DNA follows: TGTGCCAGCAGCTTAGCCCCGGGACAGGGCTGGGAAAAACTGTTTTTT.

The chain employs TRBV6-5 and TRBJ1-6; maybe TRBD1 (6 bases). The CDR3 is 14 amino acids. V gave up 8 bases and J gave up 9 bases, with 17 bases separating them. From germline, CDR1 is MNHEY and CDR2 SVGAGI. The CDR3 reads CASGLGPGASPLHF. Here the CDR3 DNA reads TGTGCCAGCGGATTGGGGCCAGGGGCTTCACCCCTCCACTTT.

The V and J genes are TRBV3-1 (or the pseudogene TRBV3-2) and TRBJ1-6, with a weak D call TRBD1 (6 bases). With 3 bases removed from V and 6 bases from J, the gap between germline ends came to 12 bases. CDR1 LGHDT and CDR2 YNNKEL come from the germline V gene (reference sequence). This CDR3 has 15 residues. The CDR3 is CASSQRGQFNSPLHF. The CDR3 DNA sequence: TGTGCCAGCAGCCAGAGAGGACAGTTTAATTCACCCCTCCACTTT.

This clone has only a few counts. The V and J genes are TRBV6-5 and TRBJ1-1; 9 positions agree with TRBD1. V lost 7 bases, J lost 4 bases, and 7 bases stayed unmatched. The length of the CDR3 is 14 residues. In germline, CDR1 is MNHEY, CDR2 SVGAGI. This chain's CDR3 is CASNGRTGATEAFF. DNA of the CDR3: TGTGCCAGCAACGGGCGGACAGGGGCCACTGAAGCTTTCTTT.

This chain uses TRBV19 with TRBJ2-5, with 7 bases lining up with TRBD2. J was trimmed by 3 bases and V by 3 bases; bases with no gene match: 1. CDR1 and CDR2 (germline): LNHDA, SQIVND (reference sequence). This CDR3 is built from 13 residues. The CDR3 is CASSMGREETQYF. The DNA for the CDR3 is TGTGCCAGTAGTATGGGGAGGGAAGAGACCCAGTACTTC.

This rearrangement joins TRBV4-2 to TRBJ1-2; 8 bases align to TRBD1. Germline-derived CDR1 and CDR2 are LGHNA and YNFKEQ. With 2 bases clipped from V and 2 bases from J, the junction kept 7 bases outside the gene matches. CDR3 length: 16 residues. In nucleotides, the CDR3 is TGTGCCAGCAGCCAAAACGGACAGGGTCTGAACTATGGCTACACCTTC. Protein product: CASSQNGQGLNYGYTF.

This clone was picked up a small number of times. The rearrangement links TRBV4-3 to TRBJ1-2; 9 bases are a match to TRBD1. Germline trimming cut 0 bases from V and 3 bases from J; bases unmatched to any gene: 5. The CDR3 totals 16 residues. Germline assignment: CDR1 LGHNA and CDR2 YSLEER. The CDR3 nucleotides are TGCGCCAGCAGCCAAGATTGGGGACAGGGCGACTATGGCTACACCTTC. Translating gives CASSQDWGQGDYGYTF.

The chain links TRBV9 to TRBJ1-1; D unclear. The CDR3 consists of 13 residues. Germline V gives CDR1 SGDLS, CDR2 YYNGEE. Deletions cut 1 base from V and 3 bases from J, with 7 bases between. CDR3 in amino acids: CASSVSGDTEAFF. In DNA form, the CDR3 reads TGTGCCAGCAGCGTATCGGGAGACACTGAAGCTTTCTTT.

V and J are TRBV28 and TRBJ1-5; 8 bases are a match to TRBD1. Looked up from germline, CDR1 is MDHEN and CDR2 is SYDVKM. The CDR3 runs 14 residues. V lost 8 bases to trimming and J lost 5 bases; unmatched junction nucleotides: 8. The chain's CDR3 is CASYTGGQHQPQHF. The CDR3 bases are TGTGCCAGCTATACAGGGGGGCAACATCAGCCCCAGCATTTT.

The chain couples TRBV18 to TRBJ2-5, with 9 positions matching TRBD2. CDR1 KGHSH and CDR2 LQKENI come from the germline V gene. The CDR3 covers 15 residues. V lost 2 bases, J lost 2 bases, and 3 bases stayed unmatched. CDR3 sequence reads: CASSPSSGVQETQYF. The DNA for the CDR3 is TGTGCCAGCTCACCATCTAGCGGGGTTCAAGAGACCCAGTACTTC.

This chain links TRBV6-2 or TRBV6-3 with TRBJ2-3, with TRBD2 as a possible D gene (5 bases). V lost 4 bases to trimming and J lost 0 bases, with 14 bases between them. There are 16 residues in the CDR3. The germline CDR1 and CDR2 sequences are MNHEY and SVGEGT. CDR3 nucleotide sequence: TGTGCCAGCAGTTCCATAGGACGGACTAGCACAGATACGCAGTATTTT. As protein: CASSSIGRTSTDTQYF.

The chain couples TRBV6-5 to TRBJ2-2; 9 bases align to TRBD1. Germline loops: CDR1 MNHEY, CDR2 SVGAGI. Trimming cost V 2 bases and J 7 bases; bases outside gene matches: 5. This CDR3 region has 15 residues. This CDR3 reads CASSYAQGAIGELFF. Written as DNA, the CDR3 is TGTGCCAGCAGTTACGCACAGGGGGCGATCGGGGAGCTGTTTTTT.

CDR3 protein: CASSRNRDADGYTF. DNA for the CDR3: TGCGCCAGCAGCCGAAACAGAGACGCCGATGGCTACACCTTC. This chain uses TRBV4-1 with TRBJ1-2, with unresolved D. V was shortened by 4 bases and J by 6 bases, with 15 bases between the two germline ends. This CDR3 is built from 14 residues. CDR1 is MGHRA, CDR2 YSYEKL, per germline.

This clone was seen only once. This chain links TRBV19 with TRBJ2-4; 7 bases are a match to TRBD1. Trimming cost V 0 bases and J 9 bases; bases outside gene matches: 11. The CDR3 has 16 residues. CDR1 and CDR2 (germline): LNHDA, SQIVND (reference sequence). For the CDR3, the DNA is TGTGCCAGTAGTATAGAGAACAGGGGATTTGAAGGCATTCAGTACTTC. Protein sequence: CASSIENRGFEGIQYF.

The V gene is TRBV7-9, the J gene TRBJ1-2; 9 bases are shared with TRBD1. J gave up 8 bases and V 4 bases, and 14 bases lay outside the gene matches. The V gene's germline CDR1 is SEHNR and CDR2 FQNEAQ (reference sequence). CDR3 length: 16 residues. The CDR3 loop reads CASSSYPGQGFSGYTF. CDR3 nucleotide sequence: TGTGCCAGCAGCTCGTACCCGGGACAGGGTTTTAGCGGCTACACCTTC.

V usage is TRBV4-1 and J usage is TRBJ2-2, with 12 bases that match TRBD2. Germline loops: CDR1 MGHRA, CDR2 YSYEKL. The CDR3 runs 19 residues. V dropped 3 bases and J dropped 0; count of bases not matched to a gene: 8. This CDR3 reads CASSQQTSGRTANTGELFF. DNA for the CDR3: TGCGCCAGCAGCCAGCAGACTAGCGGGAGAACCGCGAACACCGGGGAGCTGTTTTTT.

J is TRBJ1-2 and V is TRBV4-1; TRBD1 matches 8 bases. V was pared by 4 bases and J by 4 bases, with 11 bases of the junction left unmatched. The CDR3 totals 16 residues. Germline values: CDR1 MGHRA, CDR2 YSYEKL. CDR3 region: CASSPKSSTGGYGYTF. In DNA form, the CDR3 reads TGCGCCAGCAGCCCGAAGTCGTCCACAGGGGGCTATGGCTACACCTTC.

This chain links TRBV27 with TRBJ2-7, with a weak D call TRBD2 (6 bases). Trimming cost V 0 bases and J 6 bases, with 9 bases left between them. This CDR3 comprises 13 residues. Germline CDR1 and CDR2: MNHEY and SMNVEV (reference sequence). In DNA form, the CDR3 reads TGTGCCAGCAGTTTATCGAGGAGGGGCGAGCAGTACTTC. Amino acids: CASSLSRRGEQYF.

A word on this clone: The identical CDR3 is also encoded by other nucleotide sequences in the sample. The J gene is TRBJ1-5, the V gene TRBV3-1 (or the pseudogene TRBV3-2); D may be TRBD1 (5 bases). The CDR3 covers 15 residues. Trimming removed 0 bases at V and 2 bases at J, with 8 bases between. The germline V gene encodes CDR1 LGHDT and CDR2 YNNKEL (reference sequence). CDR3 coding DNA: TGTGCCAGCAGCCAAGAGGGGCAAGGCAATCAGCCCCAGCATTTT. Amino acid sequence: CASSQEGQGNQPQHF.

The chain has TRBV27 and TRBJ2-3; D might be TRBD1 (5 bases). From germline, CDR1 is MNHEY and CDR2 SMNVEV (reference sequence). Deletions cut 4 bases from V and 2 bases from J, with 7 bases between. There are 13 residues in the CDR3. The CDR3 protein is CASSSDTTDTQYF. The CDR3 DNA reads TGTGCCAGCAGTTCGGACACCACAGATACGCAGTATTTT.

CDR3: CASSPSGLALSGELFF. For the CDR3, the DNA is TGTGCCAGCTCACCATCTGGGCTAGCCCTCTCCGGGGAGCTGTTTTTT. This sequence joins TRBV18 and TRBJ2-2; D is perhaps TRBD2 (5 bases). The germline V and J ends were trimmed by 2 bases and 6 bases, with 16 bases remaining between them. The germline V gene encodes CDR1 KGHSH and CDR2 LQKENI. The CDR3 length is 16 residues.

This clone was counted a single time. The rearrangement links TRBV6-4 to TRBJ2-3; TRBD1 aligns across 9 bases. From germline, CDR1 is MRHNA and CDR2 SNTAGT. The CDR3 is 15 amino acids. V shed 8 bases and J 4 bases; nucleotides not matched to a gene: 10. CDR3: CASSKGQGTADTQYF. The DNA of the CDR3 is TGTGCCAGCTCAAAAGGACAGGGGACAGCAGATACGCAGTATTTT.

CDR3 sequence reads: CASSDDRAETQYF. CDR3 bases: TGTGCCAGCAGTGACGACAGGGCAGAGACCCAGTACTTC. The chain uses TRBV5-4 and TRBJ2-5; the match to TRBD1 covers 7 bases. The CDR3 loop spans 13 amino acids. From germline, CDR1 is SGHNT and CDR2 YYREEE (reference sequence). V shed 5 bases, J shed 4 bases, and the junction held 5 bases outside the gene matches. Supplemented by reference TRBV5-4 and TRBJ2-5, the full variable domain reads ETGVTQSPTHLIKTRGQQVTLRCSSQSGHNTVSWYQQALGQGPQFIFQYYREEENGRGNFPPRFSGLQFPNYSSELNVNALELDDSALYLCASSDDRAETQYFGPGTRLLVL.